Listed below are T cell receptor beta chains from one sample, sequenced in a study of T cells in Graves' hyperthyroidism and ophthalmopathy. Each CDR3 protein gets one entry after TCRdb re-called the multiplex PCR reads with MiXCR. Altogether roughly 640,000 distinct CDR3 sequences are present, 16% being singletons, with the ten largest covering about 3.5%. Sequences were obtained from blood. The receptors originated from a woman aged 40 to 55 with Graves' ophthalmopathy. CDR3s include the opening cysteine and the closing phenylalanine or tryptophan.

V | CDR3
TRBV7-8 | CASSRMGLEISGGQYF
TRBV5-1 | CASTPPGSEKLFF
TRBV3-1 | CASSPTGSFPYNEQFF
TRBV5-1 | CASSFGPQGASFF
TRBV19 | CASSKPDSHNEQFF
TRBV7-4 | CASSQSNPGLLTYNEQFF
TRBV12-3/TRBV12-4 | CASSPHVPSSGNTIYF
TRBV6-1 | CASSLGQGSPFGAEAFF
TRBV6-5 | CASSYILTRGTDTQYF
TRBV5-1 | CASSLPWDRGLTEAFF
TRBV2 | CASREQGWGNQPQHF
TRBV6-1 | CASRRTEYANTGELFF
TRBV7-9 | CASSLGRHPNTEAFF
TRBV5-1 | CASSVGGTGADGYTF
TRBV7-9 | CASSLSFTDGYTF
TRBV4-1 | CASSPPQGLAKNIQYF
TRBV2 | CASSPGLAGTNLAKNIQYF
TRBV27 | CASSLTPSGVDEQYF
TRBV5-1 | CASSLQTGSYEQYF
TRBV29-1 | CSVERVSSRSMRNQPQHF
TRBV12-3/TRBV12-4 | CASSQGGETQPQHF
TRBV20-1 | CSAPGHQNTEAFF
TRBV20-1 | CSAGKSLLQETQYF
TRBV5-1 | CASSLTGDNEKLFF
TRBV11-3 | CASSLDQYNEQFF
TRBV11-2 | CASSLRVLAANSGELFF
TRBV7-9 | CASSPTGMGTEAFF
TRBV19 | CASSIGGANYGYTF
TRBV18 | CASSPPRAGDGAKNIQYF
TRBV11-2 | CASSPRTSGSNEQFF
TRBV7-9 | CASKREGWYEQFF
TRBV11-2 | CASSLQGAYEKLFF
TRBV3-1 | CASSQDARAGPYGYTF
TRBV7-9 | CASSLTRGAETQYF
TRBV3-1 | CASSQTSPPYEQYF
TRBV11-2 | CASSLSNVGNSPLHF
TRBV6-1 | CASSDGDNAHGTGELFF
TRBV6-5 | CASSYRPGETQYF
TRBV10-3 | CAISPGLDEQFF
TRBV19 | CASSSIGQADQPQHF
TRBV3-1 | CASSQGVSYGYTF
TRBV10-3 | CATGAGTAITDTQYF
TRBV9 | CASSAQGYNSPLHF
TRBV11-1 | CASSLEGFIPDTQYF
TRBV11-2 | CASSLAPGIEQYF
TRBV6-2/TRBV6-3 | CASSYPPDRLGPQHF
TRBV7-9 | CASSLAHEGLTDTQYF
TRBV5-5 | CASSSTGNSSPLHF
TRBV2 | CASSERAGGSYNEQFF
TRBV20-1 | CSAVAGASSYNEQFF